Below are 2 T cell receptor beta chains sequenced from a single sample in a study of cytomegalovirus exposure and HLA in healthy donors. Clones were read by immunoSEQ multiplex PCR, and TCRdb kept only the in-frame ones, dropping some. Of over 250,000 clones listed, roughly nine tenths are singletons. Material: PBMCs. The receptor set was obtained from a woman younger than 45 in good health and CMV-seropositive.

The chain uses TRBV18 and TRBJ2-7, with 16 bases aligning to TRBD2. There are 15 residues in the CDR3. Unmatched junction bases numbered 8, after V lost 10 bases and J lost 5 bases. Germline-derived CDR1 and CDR2 are KGHSH and LQKENI. The DNA of the CDR3 is TGTGCCACCTCTCCGGGACTAGCGGGAGGGGACGAGCAGTACTTC. Its translation is CATSPGLAGGDEQYF.

This clone was detected once. The rearrangement uses TRBV7-9 and TRBJ1-1, with TRBD1 identical over 7 bases. The CDR3 has 15 amino acids. V lost 3 bases and J lost 0; bases outside the gene matches: 4. Germline V gives CDR1 SEHNR, CDR2 FQNEAQ (reference sequence). In DNA form, the CDR3 reads TGTGCCAGCAGCTTCAGGGGGGGGCTGAACACTGAAGCTTTCTTT. Its translation is CASSFRGGLNTEAFF.